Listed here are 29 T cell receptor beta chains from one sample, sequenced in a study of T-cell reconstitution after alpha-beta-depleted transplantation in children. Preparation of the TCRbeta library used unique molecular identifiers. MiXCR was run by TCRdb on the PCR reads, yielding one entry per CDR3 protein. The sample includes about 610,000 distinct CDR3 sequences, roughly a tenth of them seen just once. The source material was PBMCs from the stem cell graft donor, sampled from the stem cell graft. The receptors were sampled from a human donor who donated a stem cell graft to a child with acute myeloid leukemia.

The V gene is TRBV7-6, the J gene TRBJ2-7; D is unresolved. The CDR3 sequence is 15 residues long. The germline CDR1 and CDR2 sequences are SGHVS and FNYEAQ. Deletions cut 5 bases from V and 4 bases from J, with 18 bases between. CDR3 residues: CASSLGRMAGYEQYF. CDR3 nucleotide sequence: TGTGCCAGCAGCCTCGGAAGGATGGCTGGATACGAGCAGTACTTC.

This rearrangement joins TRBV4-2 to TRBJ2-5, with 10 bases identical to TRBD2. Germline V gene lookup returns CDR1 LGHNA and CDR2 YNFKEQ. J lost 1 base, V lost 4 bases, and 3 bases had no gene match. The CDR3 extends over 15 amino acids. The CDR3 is CASSPSSGSQETQYF. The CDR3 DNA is TGTGCCAGCAGCCCCTCTAGCGGGAGCCAAGAGACCCAGTACTTC.

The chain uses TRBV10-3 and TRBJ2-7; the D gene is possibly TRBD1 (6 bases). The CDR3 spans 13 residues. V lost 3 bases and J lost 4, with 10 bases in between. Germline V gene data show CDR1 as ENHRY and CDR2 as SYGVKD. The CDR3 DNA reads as TGTGCCATCAGTGAACGACAGGCGTACGAGCAGTACTTC. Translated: CAISERQAYEQYF.

The CDR3, as DNA: TGTGCCTCGGGGAAAGCCGGGACCGACCCCTTTGGGGCCAACGTCCTGACTTTC. Protein sequence: CASGKAGTDPFGANVLTF. The V and J genes are TRBV30 and TRBJ2-6; D assignment may be TRBD1 or TRBD2 (5 bases each). The V gene's germline CDR1 is GTSNPN and CDR2 SVGIG (reference sequence). V lost 7 bases and J lost 3, with 25 bases in between. The length of the CDR3 is 18 residues. Full variable domain (outside the CDR3, taken from reference TRBV30 and TRBJ2-6): SQTIHQWPATLVQPVGSPLSLECTVEGTSNPNLYWYRQAAGRGLQLLFYSVGIGQISSEVPQNLSASRPQDRQFILSSKKLLLSDSGFYLCASGKAGTDPFGANVLTFGAGSRLTVL.

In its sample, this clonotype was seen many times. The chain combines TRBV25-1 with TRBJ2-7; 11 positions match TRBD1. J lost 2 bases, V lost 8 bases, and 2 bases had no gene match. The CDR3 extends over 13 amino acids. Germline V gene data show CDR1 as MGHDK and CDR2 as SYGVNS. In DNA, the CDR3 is TGTGCCAGCGGGGACAGGGGGGCCTACGAGCAGTACTTC. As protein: CASGDRGAYEQYF.

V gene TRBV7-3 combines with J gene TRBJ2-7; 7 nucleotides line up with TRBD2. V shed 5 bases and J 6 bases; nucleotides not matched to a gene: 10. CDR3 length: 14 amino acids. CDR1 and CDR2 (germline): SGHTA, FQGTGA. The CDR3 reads CASSTRGDGGEQYF. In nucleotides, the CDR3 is TGTGCCAGCAGCACACGGGGGGACGGGGGCGAGCAGTACTTC.

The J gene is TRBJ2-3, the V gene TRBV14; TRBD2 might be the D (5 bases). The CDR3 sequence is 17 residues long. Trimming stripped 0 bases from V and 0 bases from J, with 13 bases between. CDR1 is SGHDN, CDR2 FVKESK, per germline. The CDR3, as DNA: TGTGCCAGCAGCCAAGATCTCCTAGCAGCTAGCACAGATACGCAGTATTTT. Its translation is CASSQDLLAASTDTQYF.

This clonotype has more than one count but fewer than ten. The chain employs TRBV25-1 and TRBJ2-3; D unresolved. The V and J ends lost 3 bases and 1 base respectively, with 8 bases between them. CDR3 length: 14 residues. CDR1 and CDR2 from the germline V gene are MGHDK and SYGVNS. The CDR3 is CASSDPRGTDTQYF. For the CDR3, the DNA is TGTGCCAGCAGTGATCCCCGGGGCACAGATACGCAGTATTTT.

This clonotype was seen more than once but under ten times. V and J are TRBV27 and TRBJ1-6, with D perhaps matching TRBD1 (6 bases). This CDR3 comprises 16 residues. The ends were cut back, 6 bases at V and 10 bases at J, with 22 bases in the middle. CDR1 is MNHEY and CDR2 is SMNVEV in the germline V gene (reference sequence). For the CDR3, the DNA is TGTGCCAGCAGCCTCTCCGCGGATCTTAGGGGGTCACCCCTCCACTTT. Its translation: CASSLSADLRGSPLHF.

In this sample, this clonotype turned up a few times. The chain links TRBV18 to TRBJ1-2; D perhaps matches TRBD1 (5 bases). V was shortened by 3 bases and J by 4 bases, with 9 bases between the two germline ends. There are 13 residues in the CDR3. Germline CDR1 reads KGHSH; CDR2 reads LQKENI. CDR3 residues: CASSPEGPYGYTF. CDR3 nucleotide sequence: TGTGCCAGCTCACCGGAGGGGCCCTATGGCTACACCTTC.

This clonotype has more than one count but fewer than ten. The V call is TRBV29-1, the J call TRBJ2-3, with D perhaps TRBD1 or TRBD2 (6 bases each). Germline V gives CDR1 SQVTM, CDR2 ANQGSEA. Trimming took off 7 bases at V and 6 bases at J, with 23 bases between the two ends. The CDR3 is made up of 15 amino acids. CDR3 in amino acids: CSAIGVGGIGDTQYF. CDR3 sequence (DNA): TGCAGCGCCATCGGCGTCGGGGGCATTGGGGATACGCAGTATTTT.

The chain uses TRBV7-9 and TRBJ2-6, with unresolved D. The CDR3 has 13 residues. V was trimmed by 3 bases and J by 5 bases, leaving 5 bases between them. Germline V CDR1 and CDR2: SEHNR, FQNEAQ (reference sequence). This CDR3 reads CASSFGRANVLTF. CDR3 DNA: TGTGCCAGCAGCTTCGGGCGGGCCAACGTCCTGACTTTC.

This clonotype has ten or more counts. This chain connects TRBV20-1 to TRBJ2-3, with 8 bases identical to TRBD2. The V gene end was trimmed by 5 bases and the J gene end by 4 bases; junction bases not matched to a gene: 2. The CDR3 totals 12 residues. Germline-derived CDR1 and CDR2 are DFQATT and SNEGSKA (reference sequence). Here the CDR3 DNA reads TGCAGTGCTCGGGGGGGCCCAGATACGCAGTATTTT. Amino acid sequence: CSARGGPDTQYF.

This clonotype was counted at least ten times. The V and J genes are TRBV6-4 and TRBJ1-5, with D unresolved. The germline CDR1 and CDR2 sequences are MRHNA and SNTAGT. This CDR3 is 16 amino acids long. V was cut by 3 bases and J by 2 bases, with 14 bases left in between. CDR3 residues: CASSEHHYGGNQPQHF. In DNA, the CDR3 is TGTGCCAGCAGTGAACATCATTACGGTGGCAATCAGCCCCAGCATTTT.

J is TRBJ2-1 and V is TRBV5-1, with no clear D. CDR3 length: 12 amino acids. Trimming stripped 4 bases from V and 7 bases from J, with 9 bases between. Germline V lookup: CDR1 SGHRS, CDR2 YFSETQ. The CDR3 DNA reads TGCGCCAGCAGCAGCTTGGAAAATGAGCAGTTCTTC. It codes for CASSSLENEQFF.

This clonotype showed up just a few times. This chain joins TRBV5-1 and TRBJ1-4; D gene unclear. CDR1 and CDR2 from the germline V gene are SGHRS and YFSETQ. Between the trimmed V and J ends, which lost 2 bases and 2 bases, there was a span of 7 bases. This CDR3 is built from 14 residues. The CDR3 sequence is CASSFGMTNEKLFF. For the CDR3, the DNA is TGCGCCAGCAGCTTCGGGATGACTAATGAAAAACTGTTTTTT.

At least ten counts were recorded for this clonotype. The CDR3 region has the DNA TGCAGCGCGGGGAGGGACAGGGTGACTGGAAACACCATATATTTT. It yields the protein CSAGRDRVTGNTIYF. The V and J genes are TRBV29-1 and TRBJ1-3; 9 positions match TRBD1. The CDR3 totals 15 residues. V trimming: 7 bases; J trimming: 2 bases; junction bases outside the gene matches: 9. The germline V gene encodes CDR1 SQVTM and CDR2 ANQGSEA. Complete variable domain (other parts from reference TRBV29-1 and TRBJ1-3): SAVISQKPSRDICQRGTSLTIQCQVDSQVTMMFWYRQQPGQSLTLIATANQGSEATYESGFVIDKFPISRPNLTFSTLTVSNMSPEDSSIYLCSAGRDRVTGNTIYFGEGSWLTVV.

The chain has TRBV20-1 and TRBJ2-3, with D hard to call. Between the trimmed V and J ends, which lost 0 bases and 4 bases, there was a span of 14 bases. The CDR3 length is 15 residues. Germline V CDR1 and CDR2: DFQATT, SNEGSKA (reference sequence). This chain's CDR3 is CSARDHEEWADTQYF. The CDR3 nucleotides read TGCAGTGCTAGAGATCATGAGGAATGGGCAGATACGCAGTATTTT.

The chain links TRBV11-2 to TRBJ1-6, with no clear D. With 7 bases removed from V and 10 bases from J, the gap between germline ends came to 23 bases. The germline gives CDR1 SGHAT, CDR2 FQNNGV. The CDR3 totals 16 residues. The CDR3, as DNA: TGTGCCAGCAACTCTATGGGCAGGCGAGATGAGTCACCCCTCCACTTT. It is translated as CASNSMGRRDESPLHF.

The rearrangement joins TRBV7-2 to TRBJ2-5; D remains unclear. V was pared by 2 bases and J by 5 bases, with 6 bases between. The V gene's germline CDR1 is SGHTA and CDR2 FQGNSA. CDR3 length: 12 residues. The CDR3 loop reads CASSLNAETQYF. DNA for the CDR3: TGTGCCAGCAGCTTAAACGCCGAGACCCAGTACTTC.

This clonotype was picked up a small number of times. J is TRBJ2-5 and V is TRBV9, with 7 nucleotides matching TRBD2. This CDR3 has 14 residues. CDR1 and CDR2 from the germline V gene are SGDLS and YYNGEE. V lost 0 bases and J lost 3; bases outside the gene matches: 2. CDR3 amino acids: CASSVAGGEETQYF. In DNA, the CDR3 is TGTGCCAGCAGCGTAGCTGGGGGGGAAGAGACCCAGTACTTC.

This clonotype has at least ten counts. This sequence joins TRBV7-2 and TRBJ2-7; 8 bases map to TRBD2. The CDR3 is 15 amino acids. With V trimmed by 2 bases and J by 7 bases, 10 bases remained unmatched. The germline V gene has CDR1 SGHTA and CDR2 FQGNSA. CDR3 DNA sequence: TGTGCCAGCAGCTTAACACCAGCGGGAGCTGAGGAGCAGTACTTC. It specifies CASSLTPAGAEEQYF.

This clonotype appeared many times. CDR3 sequence (DNA): TGCAGTGCACATAGCGGGAGTCTCGACGAGCAGTACTTC. It codes for CSAHSGSLDEQYF. The chain carries TRBV20-1 and TRBJ2-7; 9 bases fit TRBD2. The CDR3 runs to 13 residues. Germline CDR1 is DFQATT and CDR2 is SNEGSKA (reference sequence). After removal of 6 bases from V and 5 bases from J, the junction contained 8 bases not matched to a gene.

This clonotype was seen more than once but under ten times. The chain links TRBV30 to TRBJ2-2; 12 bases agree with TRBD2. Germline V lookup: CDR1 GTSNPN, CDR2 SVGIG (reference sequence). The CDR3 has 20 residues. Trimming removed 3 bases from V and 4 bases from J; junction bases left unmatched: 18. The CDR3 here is CAWREWGASGRAGSTGELFF. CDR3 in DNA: TGTGCCTGGAGGGAATGGGGGGCTAGCGGGAGGGCCGGGAGCACCGGGGAGCTGTTTTTT. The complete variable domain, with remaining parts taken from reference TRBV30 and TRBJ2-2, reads SQTIHQWPATLVQPVGSPLSLECTVEGTSNPNLYWYRQAAGRGLQLLFYSVGIGQISSEVPQNLSASRPQDRQFILSSKKLLLSDSGFYLCAWREWGASGRAGSTGELFFGEGSRLTVL.

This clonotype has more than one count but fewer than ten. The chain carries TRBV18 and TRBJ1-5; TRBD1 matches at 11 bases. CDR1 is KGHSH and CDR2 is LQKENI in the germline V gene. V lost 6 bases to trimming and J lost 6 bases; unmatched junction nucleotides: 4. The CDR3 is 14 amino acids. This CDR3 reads CASSTGTGGQPQHF. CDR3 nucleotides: TGTGCCAGCTCGACCGGGACAGGGGGTCAGCCCCAGCATTTT.

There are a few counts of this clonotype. In DNA form, the CDR3 reads TGCAGTGCTAGAGGGACTAGCGGGAGGGTGGAGTCCTACAATGAGCAGTTCTTC. This sequence encodes CSARGTSGRVESYNEQFF. The V and J genes are TRBV20-1 and TRBJ2-1, with 15 bases identical to TRBD2. CDR3 length: 18 amino acids. Unmatched junction bases numbered 5, after V lost 1 base and J lost 1 base. Germline V lookup: CDR1 DFQATT, CDR2 SNEGSKA (reference sequence).

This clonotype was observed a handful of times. The DNA of the CDR3 is TGTGCCAGCAGCCTTCTGTTCAATGAGCAGTTCTTC. Translating gives CASSLLFNEQFF. This chain uses TRBV6-2 or TRBV6-3 with TRBJ2-1, with D hard to call. With 6 bases removed from V and 6 bases from J, the gap between germline ends came to 9 bases. Germline loops: CDR1 MNHEY, CDR2 SVGEGT. The CDR3 runs 12 residues.

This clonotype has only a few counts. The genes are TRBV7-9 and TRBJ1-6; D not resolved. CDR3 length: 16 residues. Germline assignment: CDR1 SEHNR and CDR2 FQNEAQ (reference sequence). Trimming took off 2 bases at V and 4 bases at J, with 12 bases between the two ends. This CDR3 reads CASSLQAFPYNSPLHF. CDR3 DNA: TGTGCCAGCAGCTTACAGGCGTTCCCTTATAATTCACCCCTCCACTTT.

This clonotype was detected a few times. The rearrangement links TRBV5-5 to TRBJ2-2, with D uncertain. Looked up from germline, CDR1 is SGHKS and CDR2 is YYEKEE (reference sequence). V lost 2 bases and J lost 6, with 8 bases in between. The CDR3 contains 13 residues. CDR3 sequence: CASSFVVPGELFF. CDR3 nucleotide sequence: TGTGCCAGCAGCTTTGTTGTGCCCGGGGAGCTGTTTTTT.